This entry lists 21 T cell receptor beta chains sequenced from one sample in a study of regulatory T cells in long-lasting Graves disease. Time point noted: newly diagnosed GD, antithyroid drugs for less than 3 months. Construction of the TCR library relied on RNA isolated from PBMCs. Arm-PCR of CDR3 regions with iRepertoire HTBI primers generated TCR beta libraries. Using its own MiXCR run on the multiplex PCR reads, TCRdb lists one record per CDR3 protein. This sample yields hundreds of thousands of distinct CDR3 sequences, of which approximately 12% are seen a single time; 8.9% belongs to the top ten. These data also formed part of another study, on T cells in Graves' hyperthyroidism and ophthalmopathy.

This material consisted of peripheral blood mononuclear cells (PBMCs), taken at new diagnosis, from a patient treated with antithyroid drugs. Source of these receptors: a young woman with Graves disease.

The genes are TRBV2 and TRBJ1-1, with 7 bases lining up with TRBD1. V dropped 7 bases and J dropped 7; count of bases not matched to a gene: 9. Germline assignment: CDR1 SNHLY and CDR2 FYNNEI. The CDR3 runs 13 residues. The chain's CDR3 is CASIETGTVEAFF. CDR3 DNA: TGTGCCAGCATCGAGACCGGGACAGTTGAAGCTTTCTTT.

This clonotype was detected a few times. CDR3 sequence (DNA): TGTGCCAGTAGTAGAGAGGGAGATAACTATGGCTACACCTTC. This gives the protein CASSREGDNYGYTF. The chain is built from TRBV19 and TRBJ1-2; no reliable D call. Deletions cut 4 bases from V and 1 base from J, with 10 bases between. This CDR3 has 14 residues. Germline lookup yields CDR1 LNHDA and CDR2 SQIVND (reference sequence).

This clonotype came up many times. The chain recombines TRBV20-1 with TRBJ2-4, with 10 bases that match TRBD2. Germline lookup yields CDR1 DFQATT and CDR2 SNEGSKA (reference sequence). The CDR3 extends over 16 amino acids. The ends lost 3 bases at V and 4 bases at J; junction bases unmatched: 9. The CDR3 loop is CSASGSASGRKNIQYF. Written as DNA, the CDR3 is TGCAGTGCTAGTGGGTCGGCTAGCGGGAGAAAAAACATTCAGTACTTC.

The sample holds many counts of this clonotype. V is TRBV27 and J is TRBJ1-1; tentatively, D is TRBD1 (6 bases). Trimming took 6 bases from V and 1 from J, leaving 15 bases between them. Germline loops: CDR1 MNHEY, CDR2 SMNVEV (reference sequence). This CDR3 spans 15 amino acids. The CDR3 reads CASSSRGGENTEAFF. The CDR3 DNA reads as TGTGCCAGCAGCTCGAGGGGGGGCGAGAACACTGAAGCTTTCTTT.

This clonotype came up many times. The chain combines TRBV25-1 with TRBJ2-5, with 10 positions matching TRBD1. Losses at the gene ends were 0 bases for V and 5 bases for J; bases not matched to a gene: 9. This CDR3 region has 17 residues. Germline lookup yields CDR1 MGHDK and CDR2 SYGVNS. CDR3 amino acids: CASSEYTPTGGGETQYF. The CDR3 region has the DNA TGTGCCAGCAGTGAATATACCCCGACAGGGGGCGGTGAGACCCAGTACTTC.

This clonotype has more than one count but fewer than ten. The chain is built from TRBV20-1 and TRBJ2-7; D tentatively fits TRBD1 or TRBD2 (5 bases each). Trimming took off 0 bases at V and 5 bases at J, with 14 bases between the two ends. The CDR3 length is 14 residues. Germline values: CDR1 DFQATT, CDR2 SNEGSKA (reference sequence). CDR3 sequence (DNA): TGCAGTGCTAGAGATGTCGCCGGGGCGAACGAGCAGTACTTC. Its protein product is CSARDVAGANEQYF.

This clonotype has ten or more counts. This chain links TRBV10-2 with TRBJ1-2; a possible D gene is TRBD1 (5 bases). V gave up 3 bases and J gave up 6 bases, with 14 bases separating them. The CDR3 loop spans 14 amino acids. The germline CDR1 and CDR2 sequences are WSHSY and SAAADI. CDR3 bases: TGCGCCAGCAGTGAAGTTGCAGGGAGTCATGGCTACACCTTC. Protein: CASSEVAGSHGYTF.

CDR3 sequence reads: CATSPHRNTGELFF. CDR3 nucleotide sequence: TGTGCCACCAGCCCCCACAGGAACACCGGGGAGCTGTTTTTT. The V call is TRBV15, the J call TRBJ2-2; no definite D call. The CDR3 contains 14 residues. V was cut by 5 bases and J by 1 base, with 8 bases left in between. Germline CDR1 is LNHNV and CDR2 is YYDKDF (reference sequence).

V is TRBV19 and J is TRBJ1-5; D unresolved. V was trimmed by 3 bases and J by 2 bases, leaving 11 bases between them. Germline V gene sequence: CDR1 LNHDA, CDR2 SQIVND (reference sequence). The length of the CDR3 is 15 residues. For the CDR3, the DNA is TGTGCCAGTAGTATTGACGGGAACCGCAATCAGCCCCAGCATTTT. It translates to CASSIDGNRNQPQHF.

The sample holds many counts of this clonotype. The chain carries TRBV24-1 and TRBJ2-1, with D possibly called TRBD1 or TRBD2 (5 bases each). This CDR3 comprises 15 residues. Germline V gene data show CDR1 as KGHDR and CDR2 as SFDVKD. V was trimmed by 1 base and J by 5 bases, leaving 11 bases between them. The CDR3 loop reads CATSDFRGADNEQFF. The CDR3, as DNA: TGTGCCACCAGTGATTTCCGGGGCGCCGACAATGAGCAGTTCTTC.

This clonotype was found many times. The chain carries TRBV19 and TRBJ2-7; the D gene is possibly TRBD2 (6 bases). Deletions cut 2 bases from V and 6 bases from J, with 11 bases between. Per germline, CDR1 LNHDA and CDR2 SQIVND (reference sequence). The CDR3 loop spans 13 amino acids. The CDR3 nucleotides read TGTGCCAGTAGTATAACCGGAGGGGTCGAGCAGTACTTC. This codes for CASSITGGVEQYF.

In this sample, this clonotype turned up many times. The chain carries TRBV20-1 and TRBJ2-7; possibly TRBD2 for D (6 bases). The CDR3 is 15 residues long. V gave up 3 bases and J gave up 0 bases, with 15 bases separating them. Per the germline V gene, CDR1 is DFQATT and CDR2 is SNEGSKA (reference sequence). CDR3 sequence reads: CSARASGLSSYEQYF. CDR3 nucleotide sequence: TGCAGTGCTAGGGCGAGCGGGTTGAGCTCCTACGAGCAGTACTTC.

This clonotype has just a few counts. The chain links TRBV5-1 to TRBJ2-1, with 10 bases aligning to TRBD1. CDR3 size: 15 residues. V trimming: 0 bases; J trimming: 5 bases; junction bases outside the gene matches: 2. Germline lookup yields CDR1 SGHRS and CDR2 YFSETQ. CDR3 sequence: CASSLGQGAHNEQFF. CDR3 bases: TGCGCCAGCAGCTTGGGACAGGGGGCGCACAATGAGCAGTTCTTC.

Worth noting for this clonotype: A much larger clone differs from this one at a single base, so this may be a read error. The chain is built from TRBV6-5 and TRBJ2-7, with D unresolved. Germline CDR1 MNHEY, CDR2 SVGAGI. V dropped 4 bases and J dropped 6 bases, with 19 bases sitting between them. The CDR3 spans 15 residues. The CDR3 sequence: CASSSGGRALGEQYF. DNA of the CDR3: TGTGCCAGCAGTTCCGGCGGTAGGGCTCTCGGCGAGCAGTACTTC.

This clonotype came up many times. One junction end does not reproduce the germline sequence, and a read error may be involved. V is TRBV2 and J is TRBJ1-1; 9 bases map to TRBD1. The CDR3 has 14 amino acids. Germline CDR1 and CDR2: SNHLY and FYNNEI. The CDR3 nucleotides read TGTGCCAGCAGAGAAGGACAGGGGCACACTGAAGCTTTCTTT. Protein product: CASREGQGHTEAFF.

This clonotype was seen only a few times. The V gene is TRBV20-1, the J gene TRBJ2-1, with D unresolved. Trimming took 5 bases from V and 3 from J, leaving 14 bases between them. This CDR3 is 14 amino acids long. Germline V lookup: CDR1 DFQATT, CDR2 SNEGSKA (reference sequence). In DNA form, the CDR3 reads TGCAGTGCTTGGGATTTGCCCATCTACAATGAGCAGTTCTTC. Encoded protein: CSAWDLPIYNEQFF.

The rearrangement uses TRBV20-1 and TRBJ2-1; 13 bases agree with TRBD2. Germline V gene data show CDR1 as DFQATT and CDR2 as SNEGSKA (reference sequence). This CDR3 has 13 amino acids. V was pared by 7 bases and J by 4 bases, with 1 base of the junction left unmatched. CDR3 sequence reads: CSVLAGGYNEQFF. CDR3 sequence (DNA): TGCAGTGTACTAGCGGGAGGGTACAATGAGCAGTTCTTC.

As regards this clonotype: A read error is likely, as this CDR3 ends without the conserved phenylalanine or tryptophan. This sequence joins TRBV6-5 and TRBJ1-2, with unresolved D. CDR1 and CDR2 from the germline V gene are MNHEY and SVGAGI. The CDR3 runs to 14 residues. V was clipped by 3 bases and J by 1 base, with 9 bases between them. The CDR3 region has the DNA TGTGCCAGCAGTTATGGCACCTTTAACTATGGCTACACCCTC. Its translation is CASSYGTFNYGYTL.

This clonotype was found many times. The genes are TRBV2 and TRBJ1-6; 7 nucleotides match TRBD1. Trimming at V came to 7 bases and at J to 4 bases, leaving 10 bases not matched to a gene. The CDR3 sequence is 16 residues long. The germline V gene encodes CDR1 SNHLY and CDR2 FYNNEI. CDR3 in DNA: TGTGCCAGCATTAGGGACAGCCGGATGTATAATTCACCCCTCCACTTT. Translating gives CASIRDSRMYNSPLHF.

This clonotype was found many times. The chain uses TRBV30 and TRBJ2-1; D remains ambiguous. CDR3 length: 13 residues. The V end lost 3 bases, the J end lost 8 bases, and 14 bases lay between the germline ends. Germline V gene sequence: CDR1 GTSNPN, CDR2 SVGIG (reference sequence). The CDR3 loop reads CAWRYSTWDEQFF. CDR3 bases: TGTGCCTGGAGATATAGTACTTGGGATGAGCAGTTCTTC.

This clonotype has a count of ten or more. The chain is built from TRBV30 and TRBJ1-4; 10 nucleotides align to TRBD1. This CDR3 contains 16 residues. The germline V gene encodes CDR1 GTSNPN and CDR2 SVGIG (reference sequence). The J segment lost 10 bases and the V segment lost 2 bases, leaving 13 bases of the junction unmatched. CDR3 protein: CAWSPSTGTGVTKLFF. The DNA for the CDR3 is TGTGCCTGGAGTCCATCGACCGGGACAGGGGTGACAAAACTGTTTTTT.